What follows are 16 T cell receptor beta chains derived from one specimen sequenced in a study of blood T cell repertoires in COVID-19. TCRdb's table, derived via immunoSEQ multiplex PCR, lists solely in-frame clones and lacks some. The profile covers tens of thousands of clones, with 81% appearing a single time and about 23% taken by the ten largest. Input material: peripheral blood. The receptors here all came from an elderly man with active or convalescent COVID-19.

This clone was counted once. This chain joins TRBV6-6 and TRBJ1-5; 8 bases agree with TRBD1. With V trimmed by 4 bases and J by 6 bases, 8 bases remained unmatched. Germline assignment: CDR1 MNHNY and CDR2 SVGAGI (reference sequence). This CDR3 spans 15 amino acids. DNA for the CDR3: TGTGCCAGCAGTTTTGGCCAGGGGGCTGGTCAGCCCCAGCATTTT. As protein: CASSFGQGAGQPQHF.

V is TRBV5-1 and J is TRBJ1-2; D call uncertain. The CDR3 has 14 amino acids. Trimming cost V 0 bases and J 3 bases, with 9 bases left between them. Germline V lookup: CDR1 SGHRS, CDR2 YFSETQ. In nucleotides, the CDR3 is TGCGCCAGCAGCTTGGGGGAGGAAGACTATGGCTACACCTTC. It specifies CASSLGEEDYGYTF.

The gene calls are TRBV29-1 and TRBJ2-5; D may be TRBD2 (5 bases). This CDR3 is 12 amino acids long. V lost 6 bases and J 2 bases, leaving 10 bases between the germline ends. Germline CDR1 reads SQVTM; CDR2 reads ANQGSEA. CDR3 residues: CSVRLFQETQYF. Here the CDR3 DNA reads TGCAGCGTCAGACTATTTCAAGAGACCCAGTACTTC. Together with reference TRBV29-1 and TRBJ2-5, the CDR3 gives the full variable domain: SAVISQKPSRDICQRGTSLTIQCQVDSQVTMMFWYRQQPGQSLTLIATANQGSEATYESGFVIDKFPISRPNLTFSTLTVSNMSPEDSSIYLCSVRLFQETQYFGPGTRLLVL.

The chain employs TRBV3-1 (or the pseudogene TRBV3-2) and TRBJ2-1; 7 positions match TRBD1. CDR3 size: 14 residues. V lost 3 bases, J lost 6 bases, and 5 bases stayed unmatched. Germline loops: CDR1 LGHDT, CDR2 YNNKEL (reference sequence). For the CDR3, the DNA is TGTGCCAGCAGCCAGGGGACAGTGTCCAATGAGCAGTTCTTC. It is translated as CASSQGTVSNEQFF.

The chain combines TRBV6-6 with TRBJ2-5; 9 bases fit TRBD2. This CDR3 region has 14 residues. CDR1 is MNHNY, CDR2 SVGAGI, per germline (reference sequence). V trimming: 7 bases; J trimming: 0 bases; junction bases outside the gene matches: 3. The CDR3: CASNLAGHQETQYF. The CDR3 DNA reads as TGTGCCAGCAATCTAGCGGGGCACCAAGAGACCCAGTACTTC.

The genes are TRBV10-3 and TRBJ1-2; a possible D gene is TRBD1 (6 bases). CDR1 is ENHRY, CDR2 SYGVKD, per germline. The CDR3 consists of 13 residues. V lost 7 bases, J lost 4 bases, and 13 bases lay in between. The CDR3 spells CAITTGKSYGYTF. The CDR3 bases are TGTGCCATCACCACAGGGAAGAGCTATGGCTACACCTTC.

This clone was counted only a few times. Here the CDR3 reads CASSLDSPEDTEAFF. The CDR3, as DNA: TGTGCCAGCAGCTTAGATTCTCCGGAGGACACTGAAGCTTTCTTT. V gene TRBV7-2 combines with J gene TRBJ1-1; D gene uncertain. The germline V gene has CDR1 SGHTA and CDR2 FQGNSA. V gave up 1 base and J gave up 3 bases, with 12 bases separating them. This CDR3 has 15 amino acids.

The chain combines TRBV7-9 with TRBJ1-1; 9 positions agree with TRBD1. The CDR3 is 15 amino acids. After removal of 4 bases from V and 0 bases from J, the junction contained 3 bases not matched to a gene. Germline V gene sequence: CDR1 SEHNR, CDR2 FQNEAQ (reference sequence). DNA of the CDR3: TGTGCCAGCAGCTGGGGGACAGGGTTGAACACTGAAGCTTTCTTT. Translating it yields CASSWGTGLNTEAFF.

The V and J genes are TRBV29-1 and TRBJ1-1; D gene unclear. In germline, CDR1 is SQVTM, CDR2 ANQGSEA. V was pared by 3 bases and J by 3 bases, with 11 bases between. The CDR3 is 13 amino acids. The CDR3 here is CSVEMGRDTEAFF. The CDR3 DNA follows: TGCAGCGTTGAGATGGGGAGGGACACTGAAGCTTTCTTT.

The sample holds a few counts of this clone. The CDR3 coding sequence is TGTGCCAGCAGCCCATTCGTCGGGGAAGGCACCGGGGAGCTGTTTTTT. This sequence encodes CASSPFVGEGTGELFF. The chain combines TRBV7-7 with TRBJ2-2, with D maybe TRBD2 (5 bases). The germline V gene has CDR1 SSHAT and CDR2 FNYEAQ (reference sequence). V lost 5 bases and J lost 4, with 17 bases in between. This CDR3 contains 16 residues.

The rearrangement uses TRBV18 and TRBJ1-5, with D perhaps TRBD1 (5 bases). V was cut by 2 bases and J by 0 bases, with 11 bases left in between. The CDR3 sequence is 16 residues long. Germline lookup yields CDR1 KGHSH and CDR2 LQKENI. The CDR3 loop reads CASSPVRGGSNQPQHF. For the CDR3, the DNA is TGTGCCAGCTCACCAGTGCGGGGCGGTAGCAATCAGCCCCAGCATTTT. Based on the CDR3 plus reference TRBV18 and TRBJ1-5, the full variable domain is NAGVMQNPRHLVRRRGQEARLRCSPMKGHSHVYWYRQLPEEGLKFMVYLQKENIIDESGMPKERFSAEFPKEGPSILRIQQVVRGDSAAYFCASSPVRGGSNQPQHFGDGTRLSIL.

The chain employs TRBV4-3 and TRBJ2-5; a weak D match, TRBD1 (6 bases). The CDR3 loop spans 13 amino acids. The germline V and J ends were trimmed by 5 bases and 2 bases, with 9 bases remaining between them. Germline-derived CDR1 and CDR2 are LGHNA and YSLEER. As DNA, the CDR3 is TGCGCCAGCAGCGACAGGTATCAAGAGACCCAGTACTTC. Amino acid sequence: CASSDRYQETQYF.

The chain links TRBV5-4 to TRBJ2-1, with D hard to call. The CDR3 runs to 17 residues. Trimming removed 1 base at V and 0 bases at J, with 14 bases between. Germline CDR1 and CDR2: SGHNT and YYREEE (reference sequence). CDR3 loop: CASSLTGTRGSYNEQFF. The CDR3 DNA reads TGTGCCAGCAGCTTGACGGGTACACGTGGCTCCTACAATGAGCAGTTCTTC.

This clone was picked up one time. The rearrangement joins TRBV6-5 to TRBJ1-3; possibly TRBD1 for D (6 bases). The V end lost 5 bases, the J end lost 8 bases, and 13 bases lay between the germline ends. Germline loops: CDR1 MNHEY, CDR2 SVGAGI. This CDR3 spans 13 amino acids. CDR3 nucleotide sequence: TGTGCCAGCAGTCGCAGGGGATCGGACACCATATATTTT. Its translation is CASSRRGSDTIYF.

J is TRBJ1-2 and V is TRBV6-6; no reliable D call. Germline V gene lookup returns CDR1 MNHNY and CDR2 SVGAGI (reference sequence). There are 15 residues in the CDR3. The V end was cut by 0 bases, the J end by 5 bases, with 13 bases between. CDR3 amino acids: CASSYSLEPIYGYTF. CDR3 DNA sequence: TGTGCCAGCAGTTACTCGCTAGAGCCGATTTATGGCTACACCTTC.

This chain joins TRBV7-8 and TRBJ2-2; 7 nucleotides agree with TRBD2. The CDR3 has 15 residues. Germline V lookup: CDR1 SGHVS, CDR2 FQNEAQ. The junction had 7 bases not matched to a gene; V was cut back by 5 bases and J by 4 bases. DNA for the CDR3: TGTGCCAGCAGCCCCCTGGGAGGGGCCACCGGGGAGCTGTTTTTT. It codes for CASSPLGGATGELFF.